The subject of this entry is one TCR beta chain. The CDR3 is made up of 13 amino acids. The V gene lost 8 bases and the J gene lost 10 bases, with 20 bases spanning the gap. Germline-derived CDR1 and CDR2 are MDHEN and SYDVKM. The sample is drawn from a study of blood T cell repertoires in COVID-19. Study context: The United States, Italy and Spain supplied acute and convalescent COVID-19 samples. PBMCs, B-cell-depleted T cells, or T cells were the source of the cDNA or gDNA that made up the material.

Original processing notes: By means of reference gene primer amplification, nucleated cell counts were estimated. The repertoire was sequenced with immunoSEQ multiplex PCR; TCRdb's copy has only in-frame clones and lacks some. V, J and clone size derive from that table, while D and trimming were established from the DNA sequence. The table records roughly 240,000 clones, roughly 79% of them present only once. The sequencing input was peripheral blood. This TCR was sampled from a woman older than 75 with acute or convalescent COVID-19. The V and J genes are TRBV28 and TRBJ1-1; D remains unclear. Here the CDR3 DNA reads TGTGCCAGCGGTGGGTCGGAGACCCGCGGAGCTTTCTTT. Protein: CASGGSETRGAFF. The complete variable domain, with remaining parts taken from reference TRBV28 and TRBJ1-1, reads DVKVTQSSRYLVKRTGEKVFLECVQDMDHENMFWYRQDPGLGLRLIYFSYDVKMKEKGDIPEGYSVSREKKERFSLILESASTNQTSMYLCASGGSETRGAFFGQGTRLTVV.